Below, one TCR beta chain is given with its context. The antigen remains unidentified. The data are from a study of cytomegalovirus exposure and HLA in healthy donors. Study findings and constraints: TCR beta V segments were, for the most part, productive about 87% or about 30% of the time in an earlier analysis.

A multiplex PCR was run with 60 Vbeta primers and 13 Jbeta primers. Produced via immunoSEQ multiplex PCR; TCRdb's table is partial and in-frame only. The sample contains roughly 130,000 clones, 66% of which appear only once. V lost 10 bases and J lost 2; bases outside the gene matches: 12. CDR1 and CDR2 (germline): MNHEY, SMNVEV (reference sequence). CDR3 length: 15 amino acids. This TCR was sampled from a man aged 18 to 30 in good health and CMV-seronegative. The J gene is TRBJ2-3, the V gene TRBV27; 7 positions agree with TRBD2. The source material was PBMCs. CDR3: CATVRRLADTDTQYF. Written as DNA, the CDR3 is TGTGCCACCGTTCGGAGACTAGCAGACACAGATACGCAGTATTTT.